The clone carrying this TCR beta chain was recorded only once. This sample was taken from a study of blood T cell repertoires in COVID-19. Original data processing: Reference gene primer amplification gave nucleated cell count estimates. Sequencing was performed with immunoSEQ multiplex PCR; in TCRdb, only in-frame clones are kept and a portion is missing. D and trimming were read from the DNA, whereas the V and J calls and clone size are those reported in that table. The table includes a few hundred thousand clones, more than 85% detected once. Sequencing input: peripheral blood. The TCR originated in a man younger than 35 with active or convalescent COVID-19.

The CDR3 DNA reads as TGTGCCAGCAGCCCCCGACTAGGAACAGATACGCAGTATTTT. Protein product: CASSPRLGTDTQYF. The V gene is TRBV13, the J gene TRBJ2-3; tentative D call: TRBD2 (6 bases). This CDR3 is 14 amino acids long. Trimming left V 5 bases short and J 3 bases short, with 12 bases between. Looked up from germline, CDR1 is PRHDT and CDR2 is FYEKMQ (reference sequence).